This T cell receptor beta chain was recorded in a study of T cells after yellow fever vaccination. The overall study: Fractions of limited cellularity were prepared by means of SMART-Seq v4 Ultra Low Input. Study-wide findings and caveats: Most primary-vaccination clones recurred post-booster (approximately 95% CD4, 85% to 90% CD8).

Notes on this clonotype: Its antigen remains unidentified.

As TCR cDNA was made by 5'RACE template switching, a universal primer site and UMIs were added. TCRdb re-analysed the 5' RACE reads in MiXCR, keeping a single row per CDR3 protein. The sample carries roughly 340,000 distinct CDR3 sequences, about 8.7% recorded once. The CDR3 is 14 amino acids. Trimming pared 1 base from V and 3 bases from J, leaving 11 bases between. Germline V gene lookup returns CDR1 SGHRS and CDR2 YFSETQ. This TCR derives from a man aged 18 to 29 who received the YFV17D yellow fever vaccine. The specimen comprised PBMCs, sampled on the day of the first yellow fever vaccination. The chain joins TRBV5-1 to TRBJ2-7; D gene uncertain. CDR3 sequence (DNA): TGCGCCAGCAGCTTGATATCTCCGGGCTACGAGCAGTACTTC. Encoded protein: CASSLISPGYEQYF.